Listed below are T cell receptor beta chains from one sample, sequenced in a study of blood T cell repertoires in COVID-19. Sequencing used immunoSEQ multiplex PCR; TCRdb keeps in-frame clones, though not all of them. The table includes around 250,000 clones, approximately 90% detected once. The sequencing input was PBMCs or T cells enriched from blood (not recorded which). All receptors derive from a man between 50 and 59 years old who had been exposed to COVID-19. Each CDR3 is given with its conserved first and last residue. The order of the fields is CDR3 DNA, CDR3 protein, V gene, J gene, clone size, D gene. The D gene is left open where the match is weak. Only part of the rows carry a size: once, few, many, or a class if the clone is expanded.

cdr3_nt: TGTGCCAGCAGTTTCTTTCAGCCCCAGCATTTT
cdr3_aa: CASSFFQPQHF
v_call: TRBV28
j_call: TRBJ1-5
clone_size: NA
d_call: NA

cdr3_nt: TGTGCCAGCAGTCCCCGACTAGGAGATACGCAGTATTTT
cdr3_aa: CASSPRLGDTQYF
v_call: TRBV6-5
j_call: TRBJ2-3
clone_size: NA
d_call: NA

cdr3_nt: TGTGCCAGCAGCTGGGGGGTGGGCAATGAGCAGTTCTTC
cdr3_aa: CASSWGVGNEQFF
v_call: TRBV7-8
j_call: TRBJ2-1
clone_size: NA
d_call: NA

cdr3_nt: TGTGCCAGCAGCTTTGCACCGGTCTCAAACTATGGCTACACCTTC
cdr3_aa: CASSFAPVSNYGYTF
v_call: TRBV7-2
j_call: TRBJ1-2
clone_size: NA
d_call: NA

cdr3_nt: TGCGCCAGCAGCTTGCAGGGGAACTCTGGAAACACCATATATTTT
cdr3_aa: CASSLQGNSGNTIYF
v_call: TRBV5-1
j_call: TRBJ1-3
clone_size: NA
d_call: NA

cdr3_nt: TGTGCCAGCAGCCACACAAAGGGACAGGGAAACACTGAAGCTTTCTTT
cdr3_aa: CASSHTKGQGNTEAFF
v_call: TRBV11-2
j_call: TRBJ1-1
clone_size: once
d_call: TRBD1

cdr3_nt: TGTGCCAGCAGCTTATGGGGCGGGAGGTCTTTGCGGGACAATGAGCAGTTCTTC
cdr3_aa: CASSLWGGRSLRDNEQFF
v_call: TRBV11-3
j_call: TRBJ2-1
clone_size: NA
d_call: TRBD2

cdr3_nt: TGTGCCAGTAATACCGTCTGGGGGGACACTGAAGCTTTCTTT
cdr3_aa: CASNTVWGDTEAFF
v_call: TRBV19
j_call: TRBJ1-1
clone_size: NA
d_call: NA

cdr3_nt: TGTGCCAGCAGCTTAGGGTCGGGGGTTACTGAAGCTTTCTTT
cdr3_aa: CASSLGSGVTEAFF
v_call: TRBV7-8
j_call: TRBJ1-1
clone_size: NA
d_call: NA

cdr3_nt: TGTGCCAGCAGTTGGGAGGAGGGAGCTTTCTTT
cdr3_aa: CASSWEEGAFF
v_call: TRBV28
j_call: TRBJ1-1
clone_size: NA
d_call: NA

cdr3_nt: TGTGCCAGCAGCTTGGGCAGCTACCAAGAGACCCAGTACTTC
cdr3_aa: CASSLGSYQETQYF
v_call: TRBV7-3
j_call: TRBJ2-5
clone_size: NA
d_call: NA

cdr3_nt: TGTGCCAGCAGTGACTCGAGGATGAGCTCCTACAATGAGCAGTTCTTC
cdr3_aa: CASSDSRMSSYNEQFF
v_call: TRBV6-4
j_call: TRBJ2-1
clone_size: NA
d_call: NA

cdr3_nt: TGCGCCAGCAGCTTCGCCGGAGGGGGCGCAACTGAAGCTTTCTTT
cdr3_aa: CASSFAGGGATEAFF
v_call: TRBV5-1
j_call: TRBJ1-1
clone_size: NA
d_call: TRBD1

cdr3_nt: TGTGCCAGCAGTCCCACTACAGGGGTGGCGGGGGGGACCGGGGAGCTGTTTTTT
cdr3_aa: CASSPTTGVAGGTGELFF
v_call: TRBV7-8
j_call: TRBJ2-2
clone_size: once
d_call: TRBD2

cdr3_nt: TGTGCCAGCAGTAGATCGAGCTCCTATAATTCACCCCTCCACTTT
cdr3_aa: CASSRSSSYNSPLHF
v_call: TRBV2
j_call: TRBJ1-6
clone_size: NA
d_call: NA

cdr3_nt: TGTGCCAGCATGGGACTAGCGGCGTACAATGAGCAGTTCTTC
cdr3_aa: CASMGLAAYNEQFF
v_call: TRBV2
j_call: TRBJ2-1
clone_size: NA
d_call: TRBD2

cdr3_nt: TGTGCCAGCAGCAACGGTTACTATGAGCAGTTCTTC
cdr3_aa: CASSNGYYEQFF
v_call: TRBV7-9
j_call: TRBJ2-1
clone_size: few
d_call: NA

cdr3_nt: TGTGCCAGCAGTTTTTGGACCGACAGGCGGTCCTATGGCTACACCTTC
cdr3_aa: CASSFWTDRRSYGYTF
v_call: TRBV27
j_call: TRBJ1-2
clone_size: NA
d_call: NA

cdr3_nt: TGTGCCAGCAGCTTAGTAGGGCCAGGGAATTCACCCCTCCACTTT
cdr3_aa: CASSLVGPGNSPLHF
v_call: TRBV11-2
j_call: TRBJ1-6
clone_size: NA
d_call: NA

cdr3_nt: TGTGCCAGCAGTGAGTCTAGCGGATACTACGAGCAGTACTTC
cdr3_aa: CASSESSGYYEQYF
v_call: TRBV2
j_call: TRBJ2-7
clone_size: NA
d_call: TRBD2

cdr3_nt: TGTGCCAGCAGCGACTACAGGGGGCCTGGAAACATTCAGTACTTC
cdr3_aa: CASSDYRGPGNIQYF
v_call: TRBV7-6
j_call: TRBJ2-4
clone_size: NA
d_call: TRBD1

cdr3_nt: TGTGCCAGCAGCCCCTTGACGGGGTGGAATCCAAATTCACCCCTCCACTTT
cdr3_aa: CASSPLTGWNPNSPLHF
v_call: TRBV7-9
j_call: TRBJ1-6
clone_size: NA
d_call: NA

cdr3_nt: TGTGCCAGCAGCTTAGGGGCTCCCAATGAGCAGTTCTTC
cdr3_aa: CASSLGAPNEQFF
v_call: TRBV7-3
j_call: TRBJ2-1
clone_size: NA
d_call: NA

cdr3_nt: TGTGCCAGTAGTATAGCCGACAGGTACACTGAAGCTTTCTTT
cdr3_aa: CASSIADRYTEAFF
v_call: TRBV19
j_call: TRBJ1-1
clone_size: NA
d_call: NA

cdr3_nt: TGTGCCAGCAGCTTTGGACAGGAACCCGGCGCCCAGTACTTC
cdr3_aa: CASSFGQEPGAQYF
v_call: TRBV5-6
j_call: TRBJ2-5
clone_size: NA
d_call: TRBD1

cdr3_nt: TGTGCCAGCAGCTCTCTTGCGAGTGAAGCTTTCTTT
cdr3_aa: CASSSLASEAFF
v_call: TRBV7-9
j_call: TRBJ1-1
clone_size: NA
d_call: NA

cdr3_nt: TGTGCCAGCAGTGATACAGAATCCACTGAAGCTTTCTTT
cdr3_aa: CASSDTESTEAFF
v_call: TRBV2
j_call: TRBJ1-1
clone_size: NA
d_call: NA

cdr3_nt: TGTGCCAGCAGCTGGTGGACAGGGCCAGGGGAAAAACTGTTTTTT
cdr3_aa: CASSWWTGPGEKLFF
v_call: TRBV11-2
j_call: TRBJ1-4
clone_size: NA
d_call: TRBD1

cdr3_nt: TGCGCCAGCAGCTTCCAGGGAACGGGTCAACAAGAGACCCAGTACTTC
cdr3_aa: CASSFQGTGQQETQYF
v_call: TRBV5-1
j_call: TRBJ2-5
clone_size: NA
d_call: NA

cdr3_nt: TGTGCCAGCAGCTTGGGGGACAGGGATAGCTATGGCTACACCTTC
cdr3_aa: CASSLGDRDSYGYTF
v_call: TRBV5-5
j_call: TRBJ1-2
clone_size: NA
d_call: TRBD1